Listed below are T cell receptor beta chains from one sample, sequenced in a study of T-cell reconstitution after alpha-beta-depleted transplantation in children. MiXCR, run by TCRdb on the PCR reads, gives a single entry per CDR3 protein. This sample has some 600,000 distinct CDR3 sequences, with over 15% found just once. Sample: PBMCs from the stem cell graft donor, taken from the stem cell graft. The source of these receptors is a human donor who donated a stem cell graft to a child with acute myeloid leukemia. Both conserved end residues are part of each CDR3. The D gene is left open where the match is weak. Rows may omit the clone size; those that give it use once, few, many or a size class.

D gene | clone size | J gene | V gene | CDR3 DNA | CDR3 protein
. | many | TRBJ2-1 | TRBV5-6 | TGTGCCAGCAACTATGGACGCGAGCAGTTCTTC | CASNYGREQFF
TRBD1 | many | TRBJ2-6 | TRBV6-5 | TGTGCCAGCAACAGTAGGACAGGGAAGAGCTCTGGGGCCAACGTCCTGACTTTC | CASNSRTGKSSGANVLTF
. | many | TRBJ1-1 | TRBV5-6 | TGTGCCAGCAGCTTGTCCCCGGGGGACGGCACTGAAGCTTTCTTT | CASSLSPGDGTEAFF
. | . | TRBJ2-7 | TRBV5-1 | TGCGCCAGCAGCCAGCGGGACAGATCCTACGAGCAGTACTTC | CASSQRDRSYEQYF
. | many | TRBJ1-5 | TRBV7-6 | TGTGCCAGCAGCTTAGCGGAGGATCAGCCCCAGCATTTT | CASSLAEDQPQHF
TRBD2 | many | TRBJ2-1 | TRBV20-1 | TGCAGTGCTAGTGTTACTAGCGGTTACAATGAGCAGTTCTTC | CSASVTSGYNEQFF
TRBD2 | few | TRBJ2-1 | TRBV27 | TGTGCCAGCAGTTTTCGGCTAGCGGGATACAATGAGCAGTTCTTC | CASSFRLAGYNEQFF
TRBD2 | . | TRBJ2-3 | TRBV7-9 | TGTGCCAGCAGTGGCCCGGGACTACCTGGGGATACGCAGTATTTT | CASSGPGLPGDTQYF
. | many | TRBJ2-2 | TRBV20-1 | TGCAGTGCTAGAGGTGAAACGAACACCGGGGAGCTGTTTTTT | CSARGETNTGELFF
TRBD1 | many | TRBJ2-1 | TRBV5-1 | TGCGCCAGCAGCTTCGGACAGGGTAGGAGGAATGAGCAGTTCTTC | CASSFGQGRRNEQFF
. | . | TRBJ2-1 | TRBV12-3/TRBV12-4 | TGTGCCAGCTGGCAACAGGGAAACTACAATGAGCAGTTCTTC | CASWQQGNYNEQFF
. | . | TRBJ2-5 | TRBV24-1 | TGTGCCACCAGTGGGGCGGGGAATGGAGAGACCCAGTACTTC | CATSGAGNGETQYF
TRBD2 | few | TRBJ2-7 | TRBV7-2 | TGTGCCAGCAGCTTAATAGGGAGCGGGGGGACTGGAGAGCAGTACTTC | CASSLIGSGGTGEQYF
TRBD2 | . | TRBJ2-3 | TRBV7-2 | TGTGCCAGCAGCCCCCGGAGCGGGGGGGCCACAGATACGCAGTATTTT | CASSPRSGGATDTQYF
. | many | TRBJ2-3 | TRBV12-3/TRBV12-4 | TGTGCCAGCAGTGCCAGCACAGATACGCAGTATTTT | CASSASTDTQYF
. | . | TRBJ2-3 | TRBV20-1 | TGCAGTGCAACCCGGGACACTCTACCCACAGATACGCAGTATTTT | CSATRDTLPTDTQYF
. | many | TRBJ2-2 | TRBV24-1 | TGTGCCACCAGGGACAGCCTGAACACCGGGGAGCTGTTTTTT | CATRDSLNTGELFF
TRBD2 | few | TRBJ2-1 | TRBV20-1 | TGCAGTGCTAGAGATCTAGGGCGGGGGGGCCTCAATGAGCAGTTCTTC | CSARDLGRGGLNEQFF
. | . | TRBJ1-1 | TRBV7-8 | TGTGCCAGCAGACCGGACAGAATGAACACTGAAGCTTTCTTT | CASRPDRMNTEAFF
. | . | TRBJ2-3 | TRBV7-6 | TGTGCCAGCAGCCGAGCCTTAGAGGCGACAGATACGCAGTATTTT | CASSRALEATDTQYF
. | many | TRBJ2-6 | TRBV20-1 | TGCAGTCCAACCCCGGGACTCCGAGCCTCTGGGGCCAACGTCCTGACTTTC | CSPTPGLRASGANVLTF
. | many | TRBJ2-1 | TRBV7-2 | TGTGCCAGCAGCTTTTCGGTAAACAATGAGCAGTTCTTC | CASSFSVNNEQFF
TRBD2 | many | TRBJ2-5 | TRBV20-1 | TGCAGTGCTGCCGAAGGACTAGCGGGCGGTGAAAAGACCCAGTACTTC | CSAAEGLAGGEKTQYF
. | . | TRBJ2-2 | TRBV5-6 | TGTGCCAGCAGCATGGGTCGAGGGGAGCTGTTTTTT | CASSMGRGELFF
TRBD2 | many | TRBJ2-3 | TRBV20-1 | TGCAGTGCTAGAGCGGCTAGCGGGGGGGTGTACCGCACAGATACGCAGTATTTT | CSARAASGGVYRTDTQYF
TRBD1 | many | TRBJ2-1 | TRBV6-1 | TGTGCCAGCAGCTCGGACAGGGGTTCCTACAATGAGCAGTTCTTC | CASSSDRGSYNEQFF
TRBD1 | many | TRBJ2-2 | TRBV20-1 | TGCAGCGCTCAAAGGAGGGACAGGGCAACCGGGGAGCTGTTTTTT | CSAQRRDRATGELFF
. | many | TRBJ2-3 | TRBV5-5 | TGTGCCAGCAGCTTGGCCGGACAGTCAGGAGATACGCAGTATTTT | CASSLAGQSGDTQYF
TRBD1 | . | TRBJ1-5 | TRBV7-2 | TGTGCCAGCAGCTTAGAGGGGGCTTATCAGCCCCAGCATTTT | CASSLEGAYQPQHF
TRBD1 | many | TRBJ1-5 | TRBV20-1 | TGCAGTGCTAGAGATCTACAGGGGAATCAGCCCCAGCATTTT | CSARDLQGNQPQHF
. | . | TRBJ1-1 | TRBV4-1 | TGCGCCAGCAGCCAAGGTGAGGGGGGGACTGAAGCTTTCTTT | CASSQGEGGTEAFF
. | few | TRBJ2-2 | TRBV29-1 | TGCAGCGTTGATCCCAGGGGAAGGTCCGGGGAGCTGTTTTTT | CSVDPRGRSGELFF
. | . | TRBJ2-3 | TRBV24-1 | TGTGCCACCAGTGATTTGCGGACTCCTCATCGAGGTACGCAGTATTTT | CATSDLRTPHRGTQYF
TRBD1 | many | TRBJ1-2 | TRBV20-1 | TGCAGTGCTAAGTTGACAGGGGGCCGGGAGAGTCATGGCTACACCTTC | CSAKLTGGRESHGYTF
TRBD1 | . | TRBJ2-3 | TRBV24-1 | TGTGCCACCAGTGACGCGACAGGGAATTTAGGAGATACGCAGTATTTT | CATSDATGNLGDTQYF
TRBD1 | . | TRBJ2-3 | TRBV5-1 | TGCGCCAGCAGCTTCAACAGGGGGGACACGCAGTATTTT | CASSFNRGDTQYF
. | many | TRBJ1-2 | TRBV12-3/TRBV12-4 | TGTGCCAGCAGGAAGATAGGGATGAGCTATGGCTACACCTTC | CASRKIGMSYGYTF
. | few | TRBJ2-3 | TRBV6-4 | TGTGCCAGCAGTGACTCGATCGAGAGCCCCCTTTCAACAGATACGCAGTATTTT | CASSDSIESPLSTDTQYF
. | few | TRBJ1-3 | TRBV10-3 | TGTGCCATCAGTGACCGCCGGACAGTCTCTGGAAACACCATATATTTT | CAISDRRTVSGNTIYF
. | few | TRBJ1-5 | TRBV7-2 | TGTGCCAGCAGCTTTATGGGTAGCAATCAGCCCCAGCATTTT | CASSFMGSNQPQHF
TRBD1 | many | TRBJ1-1 | TRBV20-1 | TGCAGTGCCCTACTATCAGGGACAGCCCAGAACACTGAAGCTTTCTTT | CSALLSGTAQNTEAFF
TRBD2 | many | TRBJ2-3 | TRBV20-1 | TGCAGTGCTAGACTAGCGGGGAATAGTGATACGCAGTATTTT | CSARLAGNSDTQYF
. | few | TRBJ2-1 | TRBV21-1 | TGTGCCAGCAGCAAATCGGCCCCTCGCCCACTTTACAATGAGCAGTTCTTC | CASSKSAPRPLYNEQFF
. | few | TRBJ1-1 | TRBV6-2/TRBV6-3 | TGTGCCAGCACCGCCGGGGGTCGTACTGAAGCTTTCTTT | CASTAGGRTEAFF
TRBD2 | many | TRBJ2-3 | TRBV12-3/TRBV12-4 | TGTGCCAGCAGTCCGCGGGGGGGCACAGATACGCAGTATTTT | CASSPRGGTDTQYF
. | many | TRBJ1-1 | TRBV20-1 | TGCAGTGCTAGAGTGGCAGGAAGGGCTGAAGCTTTCTTT | CSARVAGRAEAFF
. | few | TRBJ1-2 | TRBV7-9 | TGTGCCAGCAGCTTGACAGCTTTCAGGGGTACTGGCTACACCTTC | CASSLTAFRGTGYTF
. | . | TRBJ2-5 | TRBV20-1 | TGCAGTGCTAGACCATCTGAGACCCAGTACTTC | CSARPSETQYF